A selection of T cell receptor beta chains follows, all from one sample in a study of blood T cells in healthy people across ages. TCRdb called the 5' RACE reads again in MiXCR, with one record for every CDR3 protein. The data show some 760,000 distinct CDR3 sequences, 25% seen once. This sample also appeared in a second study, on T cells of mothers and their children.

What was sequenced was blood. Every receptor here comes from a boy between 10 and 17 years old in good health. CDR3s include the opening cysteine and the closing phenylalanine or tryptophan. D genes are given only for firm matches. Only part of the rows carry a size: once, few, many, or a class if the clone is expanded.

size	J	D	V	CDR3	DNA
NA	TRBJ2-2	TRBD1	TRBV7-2	CASSTGERSGELFF	TGTGCCAGCAGCACAGGGGAGCGCTCCGGGGAGCTGTTTTTT
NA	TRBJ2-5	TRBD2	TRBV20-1	CGRLAGEETQYF	TGCGGACGTCTAGCGGGAGAAGAGACCCAGTACTTC
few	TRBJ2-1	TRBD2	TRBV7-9	CASSLVLAGDTEQFF	TGTGCCAGCAGCTTAGTCCTAGCGGGAGACACTGAGCAGTTCTTC
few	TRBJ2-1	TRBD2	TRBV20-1	CSARGGTGGPSVTNNEQFF	TGCAGTGCTAGAGGCGGGACGGGAGGGCCGTCAGTCACCAACAATGAGCAGTTCTTC
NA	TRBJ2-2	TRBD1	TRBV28	CASLDGGQGDTGELFF	TGTGCCAGCCTAGATGGGGGACAGGGGGACACCGGGGAGCTGTTTTTT
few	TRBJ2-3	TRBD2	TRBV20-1	CSARVPSGALDTQYF	TGCAGTGCTAGAGTCCCTAGCGGGGCCCTAGATACGCAGTATTTT
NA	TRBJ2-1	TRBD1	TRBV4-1	CASSWDRPYNEQFF	TGCGCCAGCAGCTGGGACAGGCCCTACAATGAGCAGTTCTTC
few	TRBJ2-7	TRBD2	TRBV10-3	CAISGTSGGAGPHEQYF	TGTGCCATCAGCGGGACTAGCGGGGGAGCTGGTCCCCACGAGCAGTACTTC
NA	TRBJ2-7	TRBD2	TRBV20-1	CSATSGRYYEQYF	TGCAGTGCGACTAGCGGGAGGTACTACGAGCAGTACTTC
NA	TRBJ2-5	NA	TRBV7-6	CASSDSVRETQYF	TGTGCCAGCAGCGATAGCGTTAGAGAGACCCAGTACTTC
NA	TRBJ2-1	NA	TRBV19	CASTRTGYNEQFF	TGTGCCAGTACTAGAACAGGATACAATGAGCAGTTCTTC
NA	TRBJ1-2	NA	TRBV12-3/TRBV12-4	CASSRALGSNYGYTF	TGTGCCAGCAGTCGGGCGCTTGGTTCCAACTATGGCTACACCTTC
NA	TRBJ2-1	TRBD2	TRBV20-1	CSAGDGTRKAEEQFF	TGCAGTGCTGGAGACGGGACTAGGAAGGCAGAGGAGCAGTTCTTC
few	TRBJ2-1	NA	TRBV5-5	CASSLGVGQYNEQFF	TGTGCCAGCAGCTTGGGTGTCGGACAGTACAATGAGCAGTTCTTC
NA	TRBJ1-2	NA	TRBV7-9	CASSLAPLLYGYTF	TGTGCCAGCAGCTTAGCGCCCCTTTTATATGGCTACACCTTC
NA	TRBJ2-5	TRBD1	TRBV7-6	CASTETGIGETQYF	TGTGCCAGCACCGAGACAGGGATAGGAGAGACCCAGTACTTC
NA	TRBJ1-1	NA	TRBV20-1	CSASSSPNTEAFF	TGCAGTGCTAGTAGCAGCCCGAACACTGAAGCTTTCTTT
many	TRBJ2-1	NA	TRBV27	CASSPGGGNEQFF	TGTGCCAGCAGTCCTGGAGGTGGCAATGAGCAGTTCTTC
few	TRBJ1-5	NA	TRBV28	CARGKPQHF	TGTGCCAGGGGAAAGCCCCAGCATTTT
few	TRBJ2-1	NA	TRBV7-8	CASSPSDRNNEQFF	TGTGCCAGCAGCCCGTCGGACCGTAACAATGAGCAGTTCTTC
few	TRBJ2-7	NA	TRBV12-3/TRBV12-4	CASNHGRNSYEQYF	TGTGCCAGCAACCACGGACGTAACTCCTACGAGCAGTACTTC
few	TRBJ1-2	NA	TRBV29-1	CSVEKGEQILNYGYTF	TGCAGCGTTGAAAAAGGAGAGCAGATCCTTAACTATGGCTACACCTTC
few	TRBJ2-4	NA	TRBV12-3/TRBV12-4	CASSGQSKNIQYF	TGTGCCAGCAGCGGACAGAGTAAAAACATTCAGTACTTC
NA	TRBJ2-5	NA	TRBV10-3	CAISESNGRSETQYF	TGTGCCATCAGTGAGTCGAACGGGAGATCGGAGACCCAGTACTTC
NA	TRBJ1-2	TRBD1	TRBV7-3	CASSPTGYSNYGYTF	TGTGCCAGCAGCCCGACAGGGTATTCTAACTATGGCTACACCTTC
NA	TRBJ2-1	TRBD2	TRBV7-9	CASSGTGLGANEQFF	TGTGCCAGCAGCGGGACGGGACTAGGGGCCAATGAGCAGTTCTTC
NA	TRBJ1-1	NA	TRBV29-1	CSGRGDSDTEAFF	TGCAGCGGCCGAGGGGATTCGGACACTGAAGCTTTCTTT
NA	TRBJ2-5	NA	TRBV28	CASSVGQVVETQYF	TGTGCCAGCAGTGTCGGACAAGTCGTAGAGACCCAGTACTTC
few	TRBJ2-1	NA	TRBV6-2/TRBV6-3	CASSYRYSYNEQFF	TGTGCCAGCAGTTACAGATACTCCTACAATGAGCAGTTCTTC
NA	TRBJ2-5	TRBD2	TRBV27	CASSFVAGGPQTQYF	TGTGCCAGCAGTTTTGTAGCGGGAGGCCCTCAGACCCAGTACTTC
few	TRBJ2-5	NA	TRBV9	CASSPYPLAPRGF	TGTGCCAGCAGCCCGTACCCACTAGCTCCCAGGGGGTTC
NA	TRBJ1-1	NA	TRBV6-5	CASSYSRGGYTEAFF	TGTGCCAGCAGTTACTCGAGAGGGGGATACACTGAAGCTTTCTTT
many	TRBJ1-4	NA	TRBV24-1	CAVGASSGKLFF	TGTGCCGTCGGGGCATCGAGTGGAAAACTGTTTTTT
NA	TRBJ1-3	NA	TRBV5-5	CASSLEWGNSGNTIYF	TGTGCCAGCAGCTTGGAGTGGGGCAACTCTGGAAACACCATATATTTT
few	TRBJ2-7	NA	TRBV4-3	CASSQDSTYEQYF	TGCGCCAGCAGCCAAGATTCGACTTACGAGCAGTACTTC
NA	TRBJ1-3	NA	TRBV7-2	CASSLRGFGNTIYF	TGTGCCAGCAGCTTGAGGGGCTTTGGAAACACCATATATTTT
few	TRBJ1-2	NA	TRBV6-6	CASSYGQGGYTF	TGTGCCAGCAGTTACGGGCAGGGTGGCTACACCTTC
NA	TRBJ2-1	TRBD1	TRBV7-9	CASSSIYRGANYNEQFF	TGTGCCAGCAGCTCCATCTACAGGGGGGCCAACTACAATGAGCAGTTCTTC
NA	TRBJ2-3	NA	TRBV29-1	CSVEARFAPDTQYF	TGCAGCGTTGAAGCCCGGTTTGCCCCCGATACGCAGTATTTT
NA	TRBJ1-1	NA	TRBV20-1	CSPQGRTNTEAFF	TGCAGTCCACAAGGGCGGACGAACACTGAAGCTTTCTTT
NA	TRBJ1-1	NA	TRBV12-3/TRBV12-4	CASRQGRTEAFF	TGTGCCAGCAGACAGGGTAGGACTGAAGCTTTCTTT
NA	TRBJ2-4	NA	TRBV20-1	CSASGTRGAKNIQYF	TGCAGTGCCTCAGGGACACGAGGGGCCAAAAACATTCAGTACTTC
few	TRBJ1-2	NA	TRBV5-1	CASSLAGGSGYGYTF	TGCGCCAGCAGCTTGGCGGGAGGGAGCGGCTATGGCTACACCTTC
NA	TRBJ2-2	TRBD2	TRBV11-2	CASSLVGLAGRAGELFF	TGTGCCAGCAGCTTAGTGGGACTAGCGGGACGGGCCGGGGAGCTGTTTTTT
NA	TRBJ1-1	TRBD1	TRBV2	CASSTGVSTEAFF	TGTGCCAGCAGTACAGGGGTTAGCACTGAAGCTTTCTTT
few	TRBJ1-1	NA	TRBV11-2	CASSLDRDRSNTEAFF	TGTGCCAGCAGCTTAGATAGAGACAGGAGCAACACTGAAGCTTTCTTT
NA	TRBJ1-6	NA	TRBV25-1	CASSGYGTGNNSPLHF	TGTGCCAGCAGTGGGTACGGGACGGGGAATAATTCACCCCTCCACTTT
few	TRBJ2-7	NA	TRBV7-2	CANSLAYHEQYF	TGTGCCAACAGCTTAGCGTACCACGAGCAGTACTTC
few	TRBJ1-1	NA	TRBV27	CASSLSTGMNTEAFF	TGTGCCAGCAGTTTATCTACAGGCATGAACACTGAAGCTTTCTTT
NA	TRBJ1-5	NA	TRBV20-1	CSATTVNSNQPQHF	TGCAGTGCTACGACAGTTAATAGCAATCAGCCCCAGCATTTT
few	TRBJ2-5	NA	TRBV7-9	CAISRDWQETQYF	TGTGCCATCTCCCGGGACTGGCAAGAGACCCAGTACTTC
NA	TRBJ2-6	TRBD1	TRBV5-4	CASSGTGSGANVLTF	TGTGCCAGCAGCGGGACAGGGTCTGGGGCCAACGTCCTGACTTTC
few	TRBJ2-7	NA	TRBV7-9	CASSLNLQKSAPTYEQYF	TGTGCCAGCAGCTTAAACCTTCAGAAAAGTGCCCCTACCTACGAGCAGTACTTC